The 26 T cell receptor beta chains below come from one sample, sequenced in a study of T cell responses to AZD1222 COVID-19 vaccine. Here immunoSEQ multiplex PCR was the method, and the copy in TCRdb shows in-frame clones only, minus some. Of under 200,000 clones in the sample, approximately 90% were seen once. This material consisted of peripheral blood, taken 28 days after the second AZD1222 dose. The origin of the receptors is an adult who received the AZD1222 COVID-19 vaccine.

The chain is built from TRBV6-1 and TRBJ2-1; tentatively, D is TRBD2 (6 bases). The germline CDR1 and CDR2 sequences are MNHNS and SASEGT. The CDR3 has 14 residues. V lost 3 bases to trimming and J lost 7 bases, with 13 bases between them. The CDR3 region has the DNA TGTGCCAGCAGTGAGGCGGGGTCGGGAAATGAGCAGTTCTTC. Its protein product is CASSEAGSGNEQFF.

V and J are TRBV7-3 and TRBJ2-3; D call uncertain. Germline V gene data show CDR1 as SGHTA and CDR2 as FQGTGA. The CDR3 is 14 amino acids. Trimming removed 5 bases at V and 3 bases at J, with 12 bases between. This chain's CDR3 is CASSPAHSTDTQYF. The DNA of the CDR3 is TGTGCCAGCAGCCCCGCCCACTCGACAGATACGCAGTATTTT.

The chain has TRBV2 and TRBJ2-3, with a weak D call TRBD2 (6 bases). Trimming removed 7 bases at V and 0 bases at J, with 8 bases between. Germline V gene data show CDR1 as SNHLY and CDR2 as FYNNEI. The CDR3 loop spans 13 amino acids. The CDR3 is CASMGTSTDTQYF. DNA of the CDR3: TGTGCCAGCATGGGGACTAGCACAGATACGCAGTATTTT.

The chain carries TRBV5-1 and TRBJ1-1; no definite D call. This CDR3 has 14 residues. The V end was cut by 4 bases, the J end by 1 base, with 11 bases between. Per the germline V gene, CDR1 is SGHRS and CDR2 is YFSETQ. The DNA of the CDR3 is TGCGCCAGCAGCCAAGAGTTGGGGAACACTGAAGCTTTCTTT. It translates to CASSQELGNTEAFF.

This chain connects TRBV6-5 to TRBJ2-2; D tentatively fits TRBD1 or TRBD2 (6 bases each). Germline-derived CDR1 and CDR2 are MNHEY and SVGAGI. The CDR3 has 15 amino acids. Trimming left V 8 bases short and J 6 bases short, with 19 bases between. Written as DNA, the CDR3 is TGTGCCAGCGTAAAAGGGGGAGGAGTTCCCGGGGAGCTGTTTTTT. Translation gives CASVKGGGVPGELFF.

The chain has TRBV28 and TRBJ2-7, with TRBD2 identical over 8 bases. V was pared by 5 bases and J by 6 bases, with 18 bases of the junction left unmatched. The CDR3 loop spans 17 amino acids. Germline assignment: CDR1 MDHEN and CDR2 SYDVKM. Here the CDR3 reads CASSPRGGLGPFAEQYF. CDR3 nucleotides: TGTGCCAGCAGTCCCCGAGGGGGACTAGGTCCTTTCGCCGAGCAGTACTTC.

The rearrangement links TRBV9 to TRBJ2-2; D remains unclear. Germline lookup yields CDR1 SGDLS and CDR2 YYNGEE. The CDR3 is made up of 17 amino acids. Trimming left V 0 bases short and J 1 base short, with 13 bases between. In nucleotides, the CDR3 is TGTGCCAGCAGCGTAGCCATCGGAGTTCGGAACACCGGGGAGCTGTTTTTT. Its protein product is CASSVAIGVRNTGELFF.

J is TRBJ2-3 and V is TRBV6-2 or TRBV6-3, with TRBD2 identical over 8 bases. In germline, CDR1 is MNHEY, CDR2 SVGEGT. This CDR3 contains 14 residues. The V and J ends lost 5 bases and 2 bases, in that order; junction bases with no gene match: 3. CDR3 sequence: CASSAGGATDTQYF. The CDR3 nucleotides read TGTGCCAGCAGTGCGGGGGGAGCCACAGATACGCAGTATTTT.

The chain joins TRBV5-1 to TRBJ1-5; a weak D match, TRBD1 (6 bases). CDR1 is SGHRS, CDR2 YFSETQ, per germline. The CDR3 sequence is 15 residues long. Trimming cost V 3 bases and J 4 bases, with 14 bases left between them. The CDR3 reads CASSSTGSRNQPQHF. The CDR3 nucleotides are TGCGCCAGCAGCTCTACAGGGAGTCGGAATCAGCCCCAGCATTTT.

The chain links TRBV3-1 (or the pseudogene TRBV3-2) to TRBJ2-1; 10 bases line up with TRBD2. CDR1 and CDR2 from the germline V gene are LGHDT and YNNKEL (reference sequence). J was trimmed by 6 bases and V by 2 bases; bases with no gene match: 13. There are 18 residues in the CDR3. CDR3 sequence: CASSQREALAGQGNEQFF. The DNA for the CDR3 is TGTGCCAGCAGCCAAAGGGAGGCACTAGCGGGGCAGGGCAATGAGCAGTTCTTC.

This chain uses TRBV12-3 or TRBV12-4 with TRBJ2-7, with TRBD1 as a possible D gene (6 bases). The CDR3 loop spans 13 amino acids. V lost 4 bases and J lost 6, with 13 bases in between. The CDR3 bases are TGTGCCAGCAGTTCTAACAGGGTCTTCGAGCAGTACTTC. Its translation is CASSSNRVFEQYF.

The CDR3 DNA follows: TGCGCCAGCCAGGGACTAGCGGGCTACAATGAGCAGTTCTTC. Translating gives CASQGLAGYNEQFF. The genes are TRBV10-2 and TRBJ2-1, with 12 bases that match TRBD2. V dropped 8 bases and J dropped 3; count of bases not matched to a gene: 2. The CDR3 loop spans 14 amino acids. CDR1 WSHSY and CDR2 SAAADI come from the germline V gene.

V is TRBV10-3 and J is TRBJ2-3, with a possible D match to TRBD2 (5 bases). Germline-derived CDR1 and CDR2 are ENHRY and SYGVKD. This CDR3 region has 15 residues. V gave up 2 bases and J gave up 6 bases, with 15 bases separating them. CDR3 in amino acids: CAISEKSREPDTQYF. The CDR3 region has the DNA TGTGCCATCAGTGAGAAGTCGAGGGAGCCGGATACGCAGTATTTT.

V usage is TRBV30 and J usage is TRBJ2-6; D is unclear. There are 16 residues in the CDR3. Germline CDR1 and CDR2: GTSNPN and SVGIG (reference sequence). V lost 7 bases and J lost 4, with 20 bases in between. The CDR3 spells CASLRRYKRGANVLTF. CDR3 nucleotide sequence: TGTGCCTCCCTTAGACGGTACAAGAGGGGGGCCAACGTCCTGACTTTC.

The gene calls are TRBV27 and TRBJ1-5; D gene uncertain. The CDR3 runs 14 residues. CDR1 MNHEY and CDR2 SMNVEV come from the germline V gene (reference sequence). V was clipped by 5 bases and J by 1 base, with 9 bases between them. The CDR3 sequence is CASSTMGSNQPQHF. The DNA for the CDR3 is TGTGCCAGCAGTACTATGGGCAGCAATCAGCCCCAGCATTTT.

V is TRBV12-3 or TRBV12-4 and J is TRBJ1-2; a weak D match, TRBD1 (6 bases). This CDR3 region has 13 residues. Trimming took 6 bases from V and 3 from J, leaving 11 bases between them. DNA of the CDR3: TGTGCCAGCAGGTCGACAGGACACTATGGCTACACCTTC. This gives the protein CASRSTGHYGYTF.

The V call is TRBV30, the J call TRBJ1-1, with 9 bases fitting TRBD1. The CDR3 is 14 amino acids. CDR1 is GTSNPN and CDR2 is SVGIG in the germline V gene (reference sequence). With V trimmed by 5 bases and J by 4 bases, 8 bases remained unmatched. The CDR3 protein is CAWEQGARGTEAFF. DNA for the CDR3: TGTGCCTGGGAACAGGGGGCAAGAGGCACTGAAGCTTTCTTT.

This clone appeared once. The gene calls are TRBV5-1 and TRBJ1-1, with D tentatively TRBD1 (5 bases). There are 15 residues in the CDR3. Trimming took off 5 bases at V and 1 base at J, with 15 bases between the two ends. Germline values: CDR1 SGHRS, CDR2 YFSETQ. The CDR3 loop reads CASSKTQGGNTEAFF. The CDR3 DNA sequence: TGCGCCAGCAGTAAAACCCAGGGCGGGAACACTGAAGCTTTCTTT.

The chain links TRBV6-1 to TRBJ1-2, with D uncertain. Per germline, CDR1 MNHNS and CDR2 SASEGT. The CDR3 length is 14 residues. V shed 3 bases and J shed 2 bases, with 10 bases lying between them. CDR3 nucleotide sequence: TGTGCCAGCAGTGAGGGCACAAGGAACTATGGCTACACCTTC. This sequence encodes CASSEGTRNYGYTF.

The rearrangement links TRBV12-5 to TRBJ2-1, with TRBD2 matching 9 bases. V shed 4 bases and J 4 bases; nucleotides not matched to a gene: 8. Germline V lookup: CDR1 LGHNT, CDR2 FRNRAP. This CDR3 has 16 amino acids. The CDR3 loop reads CASGSITSGQYNEQFF. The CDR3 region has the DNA TGTGCTAGTGGTTCAATTACTAGCGGGCAATACAATGAGCAGTTCTTC.

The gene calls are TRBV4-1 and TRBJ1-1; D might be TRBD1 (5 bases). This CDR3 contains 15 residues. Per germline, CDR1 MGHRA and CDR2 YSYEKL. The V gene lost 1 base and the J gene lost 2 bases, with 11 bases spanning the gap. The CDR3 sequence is CASSQVSGRNTEAFF. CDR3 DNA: TGCGCCAGCAGCCAAGTGTCAGGGCGAAACACTGAAGCTTTCTTT.

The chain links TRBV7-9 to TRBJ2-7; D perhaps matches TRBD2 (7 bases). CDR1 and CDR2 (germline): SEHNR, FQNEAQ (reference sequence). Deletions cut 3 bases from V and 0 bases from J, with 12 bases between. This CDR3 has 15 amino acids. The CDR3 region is CASSFRGDYSYEQYF. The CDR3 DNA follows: TGTGCCAGCAGCTTTAGGGGGGACTACTCCTACGAGCAGTACTTC. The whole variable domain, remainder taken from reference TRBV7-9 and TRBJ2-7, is DTGVSQNPRHKITKRGQNVTFRCDPISEHNRLYWYRQTLGQGPEFLTYFQNEAQLEKSRLLSDRFSAERPKGSFSTLEIQRTEQGDSAMYLCASSFRGDYSYEQYFGPGTRLTVT.

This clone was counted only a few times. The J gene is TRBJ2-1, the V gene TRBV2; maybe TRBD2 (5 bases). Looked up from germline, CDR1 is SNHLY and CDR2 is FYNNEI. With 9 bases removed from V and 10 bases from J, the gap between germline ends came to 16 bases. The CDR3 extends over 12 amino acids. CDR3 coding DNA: TGTGCCAGGGCTAGGACGCGGAGGGAGCAGTTCTTC. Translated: CARARTRREQFF. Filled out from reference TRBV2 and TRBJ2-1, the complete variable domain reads EPEVTQTPSHQVTQMGQEVILRCVPISNHLYFYWYRQILGQKVEFLVSFYNNEISEKSEIFDDQFSVERPDGSNFTLKIRSTKLEDSAMYFCARARTRREQFFGPGTRLTVL.

CDR3 bases: TGCGCCAGCAGCTTGAGCACCTCTGGAAACACCATATATTTT. Protein product: CASSLSTSGNTIYF. The chain carries TRBV5-1 and TRBJ1-3; D gene unclear. CDR1 and CDR2 (germline): SGHRS, YFSETQ. The CDR3 spans 14 residues. Trimming took off 1 base at V and 0 bases at J, with 5 bases between the two ends.

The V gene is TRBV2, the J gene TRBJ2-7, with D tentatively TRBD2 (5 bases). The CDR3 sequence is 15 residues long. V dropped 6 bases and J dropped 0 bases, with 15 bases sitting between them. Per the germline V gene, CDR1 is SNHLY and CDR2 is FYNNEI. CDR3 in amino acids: CASSPRLPPSYEQYF. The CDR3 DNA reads TGTGCCAGCAGCCCCCGACTACCTCCCTCCTACGAGCAGTACTTC.

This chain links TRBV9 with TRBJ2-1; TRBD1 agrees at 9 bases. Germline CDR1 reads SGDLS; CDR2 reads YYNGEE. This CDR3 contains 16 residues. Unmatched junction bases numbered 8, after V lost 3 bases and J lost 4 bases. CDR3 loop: CASSADWDRDYNEQFF. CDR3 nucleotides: TGTGCCAGCAGCGCCGACTGGGACAGGGATTACAATGAGCAGTTCTTC. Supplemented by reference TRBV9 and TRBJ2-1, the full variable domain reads DSGVTQTPKHLITATGQRVTLRCSPRSGDLSVYWYQQSLDQGLQFLIQYYNGEERAKGNILERFSAQQFPDLHSELNLSSLELGDSALYFCASSADWDRDYNEQFFGPGTRLTVL.